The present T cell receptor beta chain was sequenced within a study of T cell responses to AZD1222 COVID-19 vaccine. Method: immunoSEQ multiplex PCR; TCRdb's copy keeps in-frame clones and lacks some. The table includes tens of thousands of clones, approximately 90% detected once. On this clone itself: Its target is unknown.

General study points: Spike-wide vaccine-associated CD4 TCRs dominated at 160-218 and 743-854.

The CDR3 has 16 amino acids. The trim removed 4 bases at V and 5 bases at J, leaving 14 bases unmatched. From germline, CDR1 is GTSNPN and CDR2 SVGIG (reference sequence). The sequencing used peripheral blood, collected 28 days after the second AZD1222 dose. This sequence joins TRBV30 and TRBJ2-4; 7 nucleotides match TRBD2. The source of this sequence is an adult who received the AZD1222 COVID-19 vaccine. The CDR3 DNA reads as TGTGCCTGGAACATCCGCGGGGGAGCTAGCCAAAACATTCAGTACTTC. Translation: CAWNIRGGASQNIQYF.